The 27 T cell receptor beta chains in this list originate from one sample, sequenced in a study of chemoradiotherapy in HPV16-positive cancers. Some clones are missing from TCRdb's copy, which holds only in-frame ones; the method was immunoSEQ multiplex PCR. The table records 7,000 to 7,500 clones, 65% to 90% of them present only once. The material sequenced was tumor tissue, taken from a patient who underwent chemoradiotherapy. Every receptor here comes from a human donor with HPV-associated anogenital cancer.

The chain combines TRBV2 with TRBJ1-6, with D hard to call. The CDR3 is made up of 11 amino acids. Trimming pared 0 bases from V and 19 bases from J, leaving 10 bases between. The germline V gene encodes CDR1 SNHLY and CDR2 FYNNEI. CDR3 DNA: TGTGCCAGCAGTGAAGCGCTTTCGTCGCACTTT. Its protein is CASSEALSSHF. The full variable domain, in which reference TRBV2 and TRBJ1-6 provide the parts outside the CDR3, is EPEVTQTPSHQVTQMGQEVILRCVPISNHLYFYWYRQILGQKVEFLVSFYNNEISEKSEIFDDQFSVERPDGSNFTLKIRSTKLEDSAMYFCASSEALSSHFGNGTRLTVT.

Notes on this clone: At one boundary the junction diverges from the germline segment, which might be a read error. This chain connects TRBV7-8 to TRBJ2-7; D possibly corresponds to TRBD1 (6 bases). The germline V gene has CDR1 SGHVS and CDR2 FQNEAQ. CDR3 size: 12 residues. This CDR3 reads CASSLVDQGKHF. The CDR3 bases are TGTGCCAGCAGCTTAGTTGACCAGGGGAAGCACTTC.

V gene TRBV23-1 combines with J gene TRBJ1-1; D not certain. TRBV23-1 is annotated as an ORF whose role is uncertain. Trimming removed 0 bases at V and 1 base at J, with 15 bases between. The CDR3 covers 17 residues. CDR3: CASSQSKNPVGNTEAFF. The CDR3 DNA is TGCGCCAGCAGTCAATCGAAGAATCCAGTGGGGAACACTGAAGCTTTCTTT.

The chain employs TRBV7-6 and TRBJ1-1; 7 bases match TRBD1. Looked up from germline, CDR1 is SGHVS and CDR2 is FNYEAQ. V was clipped by 5 bases and J by 1 base; unmatched bases: 7. The CDR3 is made up of 15 amino acids. The CDR3 loop is CASSANPGGNTEAFF. CDR3 DNA: TGTGCCAGCAGCGCTAATCCAGGGGGGAACACTGAAGCTTTCTTT.

V is TRBV30 and J is TRBJ1-5; weak D call: TRBD1 (5 bases). CDR1 and CDR2 (germline): GTSNPN, SVGIG (reference sequence). Trimming cost V 2 bases and J 6 bases, with 14 bases left between them. The CDR3 loop spans 14 amino acids. The CDR3 region is CAWSHGGLSQPQHF. In DNA form, the CDR3 reads TGTGCCTGGAGTCATGGGGGATTAAGTCAGCCCCAGCATTTT.

This clone was found a few times. J is TRBJ1-5 and V is TRBV10-3; D might be TRBD1 (5 bases). In germline, CDR1 is ENHRY, CDR2 SYGVKD. The CDR3 extends over 13 amino acids. V was cut by 10 bases and J by 4 bases, with 14 bases left in between. CDR3 nucleotide sequence: TGTGCCAGTTCGGCGGAGGGGAATCAGCCCCAGCATTTT. Its protein product is CASSAEGNQPQHF.

CDR3 in DNA: TGTGCAAGTCGCTTAGGGGGCTACAATGAGCAGTTCTTC. Protein sequence: CASRLGGYNEQFF. V and J are TRBV12-2 and TRBJ2-1. TRBV12-2 is shown as a pseudogene. The CDR3 runs 13 residues.

The chain is built from TRBV2 and TRBJ2-3; the match to TRBD1 covers 12 bases. Losses at the gene ends were 9 bases for V and 4 bases for J; bases not matched to a gene: 8. Germline V CDR1 and CDR2: SNHLY, FYNNEI. This CDR3 is built from 15 residues. The CDR3 protein is CASTPGQGAADTQYF. DNA for the CDR3: TGTGCCAGTACACCGGGACAGGGGGCCGCAGATACGCAGTATTTT.

The gene calls are TRBV5-1 and TRBJ1-2, with 7 bases aligning to TRBD1. The CDR3 length is 17 residues. V trimming: 0 bases; J trimming: 6 bases; junction bases outside the gene matches: 14. Germline V lookup: CDR1 SGHRS, CDR2 YFSETQ. Written as DNA, the CDR3 is TGCGCCAGCAGCTTGGCCCTAAATTCGGTAGGGGGCAATGGCTACACCTTC. Its protein is CASSLALNSVGGNGYTF.

This clone was observed a few times. The V and J genes are TRBV5-1 and TRBJ1-6, with TRBD1 identical over 7 bases. The CDR3 covers 15 residues. V lost 4 bases, J lost 8 bases, and 9 bases stayed unmatched. Per germline, CDR1 SGHRS and CDR2 YFSETQ. The CDR3 reads CASSLTGSEYSPLHF. CDR3 sequence (DNA): TGCGCCAGCAGCCTGACAGGGTCAGAGTATTCACCCCTCCACTTT.

The rearrangement links TRBV10-1 to TRBJ2-5; tentative D call: TRBD1 (6 bases). CDR3 length equals 14 residues. V was shortened by 0 bases and J by 3 bases, with 8 bases between the two germline ends. Looked up from germline, CDR1 is WNHNN and CDR2 is SYGVQD (reference sequence). DNA for the CDR3: TGCGCCAGCAGTGAGTCGGACAGCGAAGAGACCCAGTACTTC. Amino acid sequence: CASSESDSEETQYF.

The rearrangement joins TRBV5-4 to TRBJ2-6; TRBD1 agrees at 12 bases. The ends lost 3 bases at V and 4 bases at J; junction bases unmatched: 8. This CDR3 contains 18 residues. Germline V gives CDR1 SGHNT, CDR2 YYREEE (reference sequence). The CDR3 nucleotides read TGTGCCAGCAGCTCGCCGGGACAGGGGGCGATAGGGGCCAACGTCCTGACTTTC. It encodes CASSSPGQGAIGANVLTF.

The chain employs TRBV5-4 and TRBJ2-4; 9 bases align to TRBD1. This CDR3 comprises 16 residues. With V trimmed by 4 bases and J by 2 bases, 7 bases remained unmatched. Germline values: CDR1 SGHNT, CDR2 YYREEE (reference sequence). This CDR3 reads CASSHGTGRTKNIQYF. Written as DNA, the CDR3 is TGTGCCAGCAGCCACGGGACAGGGCGGACCAAAAACATTCAGTACTTC.

V is TRBV7-9 and J is TRBJ2-5; possibly TRBD1 for D (5 bases). Trimming took 1 base from V and 5 from J, leaving 11 bases between them. The length of the CDR3 is 14 residues. In germline, CDR1 is SEHNR, CDR2 FQNEAQ (reference sequence). CDR3 in amino acids: CASSLGQIGETQYF. The CDR3 nucleotides are TGTGCCAGCAGCTTAGGACAGATCGGCGAGACCCAGTACTTC.

This clone was seen once. CDR3 DNA: TGTGCCAGCAGGGCGAGCTACGAGCAGTACTTC. This encodes CASRASYEQYF. The chain employs TRBV7-2 and TRBJ2-7; D remains unclear. The ends were cut back, 6 bases at V and 3 bases at J, with 6 bases in the middle. Germline V gives CDR1 SGHTA, CDR2 FQGNSA. This CDR3 spans 11 amino acids. Filled out from reference TRBV7-2 and TRBJ2-7, the complete variable domain reads GAGVSQSPSNKVTEKGKDVELRCDPISGHTALYWYRQSLGQGLEFLIYFQGNSAPDKSGLPSDRFSAERTGGSVSTLTIQRTQQEDSAVYLCASRASYEQYFGPGTRLTVT.

The chain recombines TRBV13 with TRBJ1-6, with D hard to call. This CDR3 is 14 amino acids long. Germline V gives CDR1 PRHDT, CDR2 FYEKMQ (reference sequence). The ends were cut back, 0 bases at V and 5 bases at J, with 5 bases in the middle. CDR3: CASSLGRNNSPLHF. The CDR3 DNA reads TGTGCCAGCAGCTTAGGACGGAATAATTCACCCCTCCACTTT.

This chain uses TRBV7-2 with TRBJ1-1; no reliable D call. The CDR3 is 13 residues long. The germline V gene encodes CDR1 SGHTA and CDR2 FQGNSA. Between the trimmed V and J ends, which lost 7 bases and 0 bases, there was a span of 9 bases. The CDR3 nucleotides are TGTGCCAGCACATACCTCCTGAACACTGAAGCTTTCTTT. It yields the protein CASTYLLNTEAFF.

The chain joins TRBV10-1 to TRBJ2-7; maybe TRBD1 (5 bases). Trimming cost V 5 bases and J 2 bases, with 10 bases left between them. The CDR3 extends over 13 amino acids. Germline V gene lookup returns CDR1 WNHNN and CDR2 SYGVQD (reference sequence). Here the CDR3 DNA reads TGCGCCAGCAGTCGTGGCAGGGCCTACGAGCAGTACTTC. Its translation is CASSRGRAYEQYF.

This clone was found a few times. This chain links TRBV6-1 with TRBJ2-7; 8 bases are shared with TRBD2. The germline V gene encodes CDR1 MNHNS and CDR2 SASEGT. The CDR3 has 15 residues. Germline trimming cut 6 bases from V and 0 bases from J; bases unmatched to any gene: 7. The CDR3 DNA follows: TGTGCCAGCAGCTATAACGGGGGGGCCTCCTACGAGCAGTACTTC. This codes for CASSYNGGASYEQYF.

In this sample, this clone turned up once. The chain uses TRBV7-2 and TRBJ1-1; D gene unclear. Per germline, CDR1 SGHTA and CDR2 FQGNSA. The CDR3 runs to 14 residues. V was pared by 4 bases and J by 4 bases, with 13 bases between. The CDR3: CASSSVLDATEAFF. The CDR3 DNA reads TGTGCCAGCAGCTCAGTCCTGGACGCCACTGAAGCTTTCTTT.

The chain combines TRBV4-1 with TRBJ1-6, with D perhaps TRBD1 (5 bases). Germline CDR1 and CDR2: MGHRA and YSYEKL. The CDR3 consists of 16 residues. The V gene lost 5 bases and the J gene lost 9 bases, with 20 bases spanning the gap. The CDR3 protein is CASSNVQLKRGSPLHF. The CDR3 DNA follows: TGCGCCAGCAGCAACGTCCAGTTAAAAAGGGGTTCACCCCTCCACTTT.

This rearrangement joins TRBV5-1 to TRBJ2-1; 7 bases fit TRBD2. The CDR3 has 15 amino acids. V was clipped by 0 bases and J by 3 bases; unmatched bases: 3. Germline loops: CDR1 SGHRS, CDR2 YFSETQ. The CDR3 DNA sequence: TGCGCCAGCAGCTTGGAAACGGGGGGCTACAATGAGCAGTTCTTC. Its translation: CASSLETGGYNEQFF.

This clone was observed a few times. The rearrangement links TRBV25-1 to TRBJ1-2; D not certain. Germline V gene lookup returns CDR1 MGHDK and CDR2 SYGVNS. The CDR3 is 12 amino acids. V was clipped by 5 bases and J by 8 bases, with 12 bases between them. The CDR3 DNA reads as TGTGCCAGCAGTATTCGATGGGGAGGCTACACCTTC. Amino acid sequence: CASSIRWGGYTF.

The chain has TRBV7-2 and TRBJ1-4; D perhaps matches TRBD1 (5 bases). This CDR3 spans 15 amino acids. Germline CDR1 reads SGHTA; CDR2 reads FQGNSA. With 3 bases removed from V and 5 bases from J, the gap between germline ends came to 13 bases. CDR3 coding DNA: TGTGCCAGCAGCTTGGGGGGGTCACGGAATGAAAAACTGTTTTTT. Translating it yields CASSLGGSRNEKLFF.

V gene TRBV28 combines with J gene TRBJ1-4; D gene uncertain. The CDR3 has 13 residues. Germline V gene lookup returns CDR1 MDHEN and CDR2 SYDVKM. With 3 bases removed from V and 4 bases from J, the gap between germline ends came to 6 bases. CDR3 protein: CASSFEFNEKLFF. The DNA of the CDR3 is TGTGCCAGCAGTTTCGAGTTTAATGAAAAACTGTTTTTT.

This clone was recorded only once. CDR3 amino acids: CASSQTRGGEQFF. DNA of the CDR3: TGTGCCAGCAGCCAAACCCGGGGGGGTGAGCAGTTCTTC. The rearrangement links TRBV14 to TRBJ2-1, with 8 nucleotides matching TRBD2. Germline lookup yields CDR1 SGHDN and CDR2 FVKESK. This CDR3 comprises 13 residues. The J segment lost 9 bases and the V segment lost 2 bases, leaving 3 bases of the junction unmatched. Combining the CDR3 with reference TRBV14 and TRBJ2-1 gives the whole variable domain EAGVTQFPSHSVIEKGQTVTLRCDPISGHDNLYWYRRVMGKEIKFLLHFVKESKQDESGMPNNRFLAERTGGTYSTLKVQPAELEDSGVYFCASSQTRGGEQFFGPGTRLTVL.

This chain connects TRBV5-6 to TRBJ1-2; D remains unclear. CDR3 length: 15 residues. V was clipped by 0 bases and J by 3 bases, with 12 bases between them. Germline V gene sequence: CDR1 SGHDT, CDR2 YYEEEE. This chain's CDR3 is CASSLGLLAHYGYTF. The DNA for the CDR3 is TGTGCCAGCAGCTTGGGATTACTGGCCCACTATGGCTACACCTTC. Full variable domain (outside the CDR3, taken from reference TRBV5-6 and TRBJ1-2): DAGVTQSPTHLIKTRGQQVTLRCSPKSGHDTVSWYQQALGQGPQFIFQYYEEEERQRGNFPDRFSGHQFPNYSSELNVNALLLGDSALYLCASSLGLLAHYGYTFGSGTRLTVV.